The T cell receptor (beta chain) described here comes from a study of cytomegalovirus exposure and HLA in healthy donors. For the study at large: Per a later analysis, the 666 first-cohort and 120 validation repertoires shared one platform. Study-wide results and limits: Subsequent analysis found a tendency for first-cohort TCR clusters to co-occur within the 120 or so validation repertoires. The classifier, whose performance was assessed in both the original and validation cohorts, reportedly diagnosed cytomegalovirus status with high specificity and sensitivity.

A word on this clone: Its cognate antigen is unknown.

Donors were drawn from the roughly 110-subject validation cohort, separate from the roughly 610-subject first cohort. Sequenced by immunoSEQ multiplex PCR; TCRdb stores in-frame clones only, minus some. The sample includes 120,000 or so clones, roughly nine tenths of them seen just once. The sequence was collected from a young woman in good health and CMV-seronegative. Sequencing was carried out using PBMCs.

This chain's CDR3 is CASSWAGSTDTQYF. CDR3 coding DNA: TGTGCCAGCAGCTGGGCTGGGAGCACAGATACGCAGTATTTT. The chain is built from TRBV7-2 and TRBJ2-3; no firm D call. The CDR3 runs 14 residues. Germline V CDR1 and CDR2: SGHTA, FQGNSA. Trimming cost V 4 bases and J 0 bases, with 8 bases left between them.